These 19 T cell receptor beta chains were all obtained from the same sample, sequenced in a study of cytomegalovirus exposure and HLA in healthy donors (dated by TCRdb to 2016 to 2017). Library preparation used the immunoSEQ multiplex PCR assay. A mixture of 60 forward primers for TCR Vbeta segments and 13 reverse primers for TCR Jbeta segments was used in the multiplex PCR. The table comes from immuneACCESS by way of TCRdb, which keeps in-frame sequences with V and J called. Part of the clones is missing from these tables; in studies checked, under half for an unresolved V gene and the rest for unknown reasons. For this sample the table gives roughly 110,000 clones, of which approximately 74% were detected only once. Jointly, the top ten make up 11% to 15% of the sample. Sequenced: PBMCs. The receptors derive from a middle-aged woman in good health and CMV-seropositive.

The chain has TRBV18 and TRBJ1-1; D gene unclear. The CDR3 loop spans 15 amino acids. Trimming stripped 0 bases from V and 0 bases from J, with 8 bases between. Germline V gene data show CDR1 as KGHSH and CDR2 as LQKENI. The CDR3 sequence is CASSPPKSMNTEAFF. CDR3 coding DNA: TGTGCCAGCTCACCACCGAAGAGTATGAACACTGAAGCTTTCTTT.

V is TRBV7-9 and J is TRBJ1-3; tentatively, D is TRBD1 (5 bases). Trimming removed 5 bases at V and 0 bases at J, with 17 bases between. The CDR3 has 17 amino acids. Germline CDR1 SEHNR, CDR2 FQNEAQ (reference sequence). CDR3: CASSPRGGPFSGNTIYF. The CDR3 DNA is TGTGCCAGCAGCCCGAGGGGAGGACCCTTCTCTGGAAACACCATATATTTT.

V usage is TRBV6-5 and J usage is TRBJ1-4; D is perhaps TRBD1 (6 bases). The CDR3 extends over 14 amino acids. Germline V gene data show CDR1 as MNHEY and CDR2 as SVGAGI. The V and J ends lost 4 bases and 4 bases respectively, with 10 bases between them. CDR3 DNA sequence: TGTGCCAGCAGTTCTGGGGGCCTTAATGAAAAACTGTTTTTT. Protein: CASSSGGLNEKLFF.

CDR3 region: CASSAGTDMNTEAFF. The CDR3 nucleotides read TGTGCCAGCAGTGCGGGGACGGATATGAACACTGAAGCTTTCTTT. V gene TRBV27 combines with J gene TRBJ1-1, with D possibly matching TRBD1 (5 bases). The CDR3 is made up of 15 amino acids. Germline V gives CDR1 MNHEY, CDR2 SMNVEV (reference sequence). Deletions cut 5 bases from V and 0 bases from J, with 13 bases between.

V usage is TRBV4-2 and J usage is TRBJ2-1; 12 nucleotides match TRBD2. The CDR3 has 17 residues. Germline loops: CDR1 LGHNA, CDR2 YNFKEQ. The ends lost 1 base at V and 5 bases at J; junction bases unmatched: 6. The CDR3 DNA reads TGTGCCAGCAGCCAAGGGCCTAGCGGGGGGGACAACAATGAGCAGTTCTTC. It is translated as CASSQGPSGGDNNEQFF.

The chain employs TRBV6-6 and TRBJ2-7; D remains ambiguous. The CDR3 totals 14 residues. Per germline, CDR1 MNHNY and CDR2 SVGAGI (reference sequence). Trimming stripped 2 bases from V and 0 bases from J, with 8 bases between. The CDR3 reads CASSYRLSSYEQYF. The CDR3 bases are TGTGCCAGCAGTTACCGCCTCAGCTCCTACGAGCAGTACTTC.

Here the CDR3 reads CASSETGLAGANIQYF. The CDR3 DNA reads as TGTGCCAGCAGTGAAACGGGACTAGCGGGGGCGAACATTCAGTACTTC. J is TRBJ2-4 and V is TRBV2; 14 bases line up with TRBD2. The CDR3 runs to 16 residues. Losses at the gene ends were 2 bases for V and 7 bases for J; bases not matched to a gene: 4. CDR1 and CDR2 from the germline V gene are SNHLY and FYNNEI. The complete variable domain, with remaining parts taken from reference TRBV2 and TRBJ2-4, reads EPEVTQTPSHQVTQMGQEVILRCVPISNHLYFYWYRQILGQKVEFLVSFYNNEISEKSEIFDDQFSVERPDGSNFTLKIRSTKLEDSAMYFCASSETGLAGANIQYFGAGTRLSVL.

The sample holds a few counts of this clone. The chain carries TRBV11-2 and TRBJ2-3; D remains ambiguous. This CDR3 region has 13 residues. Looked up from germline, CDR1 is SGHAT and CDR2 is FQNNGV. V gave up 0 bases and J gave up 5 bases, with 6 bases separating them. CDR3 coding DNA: TGTGCCAGCAGCTTAGATCAGCGAGATACGCAGTATTTT. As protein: CASSLDQRDTQYF.

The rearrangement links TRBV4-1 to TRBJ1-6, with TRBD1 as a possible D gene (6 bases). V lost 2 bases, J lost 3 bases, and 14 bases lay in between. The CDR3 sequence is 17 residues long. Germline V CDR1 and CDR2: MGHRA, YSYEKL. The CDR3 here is CASSQKEQGHYNSPLHF. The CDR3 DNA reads TGCGCCAGCAGCCAAAAAGAACAGGGTCACTATAATTCACCCCTCCACTTT.

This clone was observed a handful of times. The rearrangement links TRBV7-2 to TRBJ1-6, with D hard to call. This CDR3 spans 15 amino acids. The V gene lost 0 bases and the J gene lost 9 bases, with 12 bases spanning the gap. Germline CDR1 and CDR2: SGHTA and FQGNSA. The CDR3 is CASSLAFGRGSPLHF. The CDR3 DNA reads TGTGCCAGCAGCTTAGCGTTTGGTCGGGGTTCACCCCTCCACTTT.

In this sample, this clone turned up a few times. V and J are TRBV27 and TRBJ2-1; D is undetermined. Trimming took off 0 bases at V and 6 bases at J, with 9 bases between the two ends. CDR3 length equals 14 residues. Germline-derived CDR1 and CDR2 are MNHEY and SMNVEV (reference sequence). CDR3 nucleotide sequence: TGTGCCAGCAGTTTATCGGGCAGCCTCAATGAGCAGTTCTTC. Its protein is CASSLSGSLNEQFF.

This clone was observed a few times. CDR3 in amino acids: CASSLHRGGINSPLHF. CDR3 nucleotide sequence: TGTGCCAGCAGCTTACACCGCGGAGGGATTAATTCACCCCTCCACTTT. The gene calls are TRBV13 and TRBJ1-6; D gene unclear. The CDR3 is 16 residues long. Trimming shortened V by 2 bases and J by 6 bases, and 14 bases separated the two germline ends. CDR1 and CDR2 from the germline V gene are PRHDT and FYEKMQ (reference sequence).

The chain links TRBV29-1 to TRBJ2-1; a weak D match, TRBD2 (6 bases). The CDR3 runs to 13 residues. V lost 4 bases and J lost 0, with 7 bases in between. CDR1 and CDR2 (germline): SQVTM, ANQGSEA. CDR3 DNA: TGCAGCGTTGGCGGGGACTCCTACAATGAGCAGTTCTTC. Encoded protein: CSVGGDSYNEQFF.

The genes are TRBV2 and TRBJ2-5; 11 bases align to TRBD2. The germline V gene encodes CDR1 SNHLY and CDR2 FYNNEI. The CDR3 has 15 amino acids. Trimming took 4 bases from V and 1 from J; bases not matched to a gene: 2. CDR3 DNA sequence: TGTGCCAGCAGTGGGCTAGCGGGGGGCCAAGAGACCCAGTACTTC. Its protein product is CASSGLAGGQETQYF.

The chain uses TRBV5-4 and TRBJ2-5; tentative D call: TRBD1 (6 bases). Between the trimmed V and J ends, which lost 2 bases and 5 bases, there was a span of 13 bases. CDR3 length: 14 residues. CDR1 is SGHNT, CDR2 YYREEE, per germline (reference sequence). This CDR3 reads CASSLPDSVETQYF. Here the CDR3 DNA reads TGTGCCAGCAGCTTACCGGACAGCGTGGAGACCCAGTACTTC.

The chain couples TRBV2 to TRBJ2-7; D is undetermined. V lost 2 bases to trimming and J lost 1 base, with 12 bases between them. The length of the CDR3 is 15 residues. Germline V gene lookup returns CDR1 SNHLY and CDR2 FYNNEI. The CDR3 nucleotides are TGTGCCAGCAGTGAACTATTGGTCCGGTCCTACGAGCAGTACTTC. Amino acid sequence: CASSELLVRSYEQYF.

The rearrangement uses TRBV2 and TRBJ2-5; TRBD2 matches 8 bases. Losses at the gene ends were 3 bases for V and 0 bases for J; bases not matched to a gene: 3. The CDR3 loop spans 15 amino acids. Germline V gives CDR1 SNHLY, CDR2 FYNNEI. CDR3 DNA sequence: TGTGCCAGCAGTGACCCGGGGGGGTACCAAGAGACCCAGTACTTC. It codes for CASSDPGGYQETQYF.

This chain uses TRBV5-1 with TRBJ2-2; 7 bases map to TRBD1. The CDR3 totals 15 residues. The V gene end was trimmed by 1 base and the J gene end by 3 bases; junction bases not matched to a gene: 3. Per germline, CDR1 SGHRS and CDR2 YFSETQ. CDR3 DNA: TGCGCCAGCAGCTTGATTACAGGGGACACCGGGGAGCTGTTTTTT. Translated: CASSLITGDTGELFF.

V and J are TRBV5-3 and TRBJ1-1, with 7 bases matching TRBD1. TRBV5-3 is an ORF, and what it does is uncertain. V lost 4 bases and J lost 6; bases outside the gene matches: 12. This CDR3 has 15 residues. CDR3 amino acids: CARSLTTGFGSEAFF. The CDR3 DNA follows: TGTGCCAGAAGCCTTACGACAGGGTTCGGATCTGAAGCTTTCTTT.